Listed below are T cell receptor beta chains from one sample, sequenced in a study of glioma-infiltrating T cells. TCRdb re-derived calls from the multiplex PCR reads in MiXCR, one entry per CDR3 protein. The sample comprises more than 95,000 distinct CDR3 sequences, roughly 25% of which are singletons, and over 12% rests with the top ten. The specimen sequenced was glioma tissue, nonneoplastic brain tissue, or PBMCs (not recorded which). All receptors derive from a human donor with low-grade glioma or glioblastoma, undergoing nonglioma brain surgery, or in good health (not recorded which). The CDR3 runs from the conserved cysteine through the conserved F or W.

J: TRBJ2-1; V: TRBV4-3; CDR3: CASSRVLAGVNNEQFF
J: TRBJ1-1; V: TRBV5-4; CDR3: CASSVLGGYVEAFF
J: TRBJ1-1; V: TRBV6-1; CDR3: CASSEGWASSTEAFF
J: TRBJ1-4; V: TRBV27; CDR3: CASSGFRQGRGEKLFF
J: TRBJ2-5; V: TRBV28; CDR3: CASSPTRTAWQETRYF
J: TRBJ1-2; V: TRBV5-4; CDR3: CASSRELYGYTF
J: TRBJ1-4; V: TRBV19; CDR3: CASGQYNEKLFF
J: TRBJ2-5; V: TRBV2; CDR3: CASSSTNRQETQYF
J: TRBJ2-3; V: TRBV29-1; CDR3: CSVARGSGRGDTQYF
J: TRBJ2-7; V: TRBV14; CDR3: CASSQIGTSDPYEQYF
J: TRBJ1-1; V: TRBV7-9; CDR3: CASRPDSLNTEAFF
J: TRBJ2-3; V: TRBV28; CDR3: CASIGPFGTDTQYF
J: TRBJ2-7; V: TRBV15; CDR3: CATSQDSSSYEQYF
J: TRBJ1-2; V: TRBV6-1; CDR3: CASSEWETGDQANYGYTF
J: TRBJ2-3; V: TRBV4-2; CDR3: CASSQDIEDTQYF
J: TRBJ2-1; V: TRBV19; CDR3: CASSIPGQALNEQFF
J: TRBJ2-1; V: TRBV6-6; CDR3: CASSYVTFEQFF
J: TRBJ2-5; V: TRBV19; CDR3: CASSFSGRPPSETQYF
J: TRBJ1-2; V: TRBV12-3/TRBV12-4; CDR3: CASSLLGQGGTYGYTF
J: TRBJ2-1; V: TRBV25-1; CDR3: CASSESGTSGSYNEQFF
J: TRBJ2-1; V: TRBV2; CDR3: CASGPGLAYNEQFF
J: TRBJ2-3; V: TRBV7-3; CDR3: CASSFRQANTDTQYF
J: TRBJ2-3; V: TRBV4-3; CDR3: CASSQAWTSGRGTDTQYF
J: TRBJ1-3; V: TRBV10-3; CDR3: CAISGQGSGNTIYF
J: TRBJ2-1; V: TRBV7-2; CDR3: CASSATDLTLYNEQFF
J: TRBJ2-2; V: TRBV7-2; CDR3: CASSLSSANTGELFF
J: TRBJ2-3; V: TRBV12-3/TRBV12-4; CDR3: CASRRDTTQYF
J: TRBJ2-6; V: TRBV29-1; CDR3: CSVTPSGANVLTF
J: TRBJ1-1; V: TRBV6-1; CDR3: CASSKPRNTEAFF
J: TRBJ2-5; V: TRBV12-3/TRBV12-4; CDR3: CASSFPSRQETQYF
J: TRBJ2-1; V: TRBV15; CDR3: CAASRGLGVGAGFNEQFF
J: TRBJ1-5; V: TRBV12-3/TRBV12-4; CDR3: CASSFGQVGQPQHF
J: TRBJ2-5; V: TRBV2; CDR3: CASSEEGEYQETQYF
J: TRBJ2-7; V: TRBV3-1; CDR3: CASSHGSVRGEQYF
J: TRBJ2-7; V: TRBV29-1; CDR3: CSVRDNLSSYEQYF
J: TRBJ2-7; V: TRBV7-2; CDR3: CASSSGSGILEQYF
J: TRBJ2-7; V: TRBV7-9; CDR3: CASSPRTNPYEQYF
J: TRBJ2-4; V: TRBV28; CDR3: CASTRDAYQYF
J: TRBJ2-5; V: TRBV6-1; CDR3: CASLGLAGTGTQYF
J: TRBJ2-7; V: TRBV7-2; CDR3: CASSPSSSSYEQYF
J: TRBJ2-7; V: TRBV20-1; CDR3: CSAAGTEFYEQYF
J: TRBJ1-5; V: TRBV12-3/TRBV12-4; CDR3: CASSFGARGQPQHF
J: TRBJ2-7; V: TRBV5-1; CDR3: CASSERVQTYEQYF
J: TRBJ2-5; V: TRBV28; CDR3: CAARGPTAYQETQYF
J: TRBJ2-3; V: TRBV3-1; CDR3: CASSRELAGSTDTQYF
J: TRBJ2-3; V: TRBV29-1; CDR3: CSVRDRGADTQYF
J: TRBJ1-6; V: TRBV28; CDR3: CASSTARDGSPLHF
J: TRBJ2-7; V: TRBV25-1; CDR3: CASSGTGPPHEQYF
J: TRBJ2-6; V: TRBV29-1; CDR3: CSVTGFSGANVLTF
J: TRBJ1-1; V: TRBV29-1; CDR3: CSVRTGNTEAFF